This record looks at one T cell receptor beta chain sequence and its context. The target antigen is unknown. The entry originates in a study of cytotoxic CD8 clonotypes in ibrutinib-treated CLL. Study at large: Across samples, productive templates numbered a few hundred thousand and productive rearrangements reached roughly 98,000 on average.

Profiled with immunoSEQ multiplex PCR; TCRdb holds only in-frame clones, not every one. This table has about 160,000 clones, roughly four fifths appearing once. Points from the study as a whole: The public clonotypes identified were infrequent and showed contraction or stability on treatment. Sampling time points were not equivalent between sustained-remission and progressing patients. An increase in clonality occurred at ibrutinib response, followed by a return toward baseline at progression.

This CDR3 contains 15 residues. The V and J ends lost 2 bases and 6 bases respectively, with 17 bases between them. Germline CDR1 SGDLS, CDR2 YYNGEE. V gene TRBV9 combines with J gene TRBJ1-1; TRBD1 is a possible D gene (6 bases). The clonotype was recovered from a human donor with chronic lymphocytic leukemia. The input for sequencing was PBMCs, taken after 24 months of ibrutinib treatment. The CDR3 reads CASSVMGGPDAEAFF. In DNA form, the CDR3 reads TGTGCCAGCAGCGTCATGGGGGGGCCCGACGCTGAAGCTTTCTTT.